This T cell receptor beta chain was recorded in a study of T cell repertoires in cytomegalovirus infection. The CDR3 covers 15 residues. Unmatched junction bases numbered 6, after V lost 4 bases and J lost 7 bases. General study points: There were HLA-C-restricted CMV-specific TCR beta clonotypes dominating the ex vivo response. CMV carriers with the relevant HLA were identified by cumulative public TCR beta family frequency.

Worth noting for this clonotype: Its antigen remains unidentified.

A single record per CDR3 protein comes from TCRdb applying MiXCR to the reads. The sample holds about 530,000 distinct CDR3 sequences; about 26% are singletons and the top ten take less than 15%. The TCR originated in a human donor in good health (CMV status not recorded). Some clones in this sample may be carry-over from other donors' samples. Sequencing was carried out using PBMCs. The chain has TRBV12-3 or TRBV12-4 and TRBJ1-6, with 8 bases that match TRBD1. The CDR3 DNA reads as TGTGCCAGCAGTTCTCAGGGGGCGGCGAATTCACCCCTCCACTTT. Encoded protein: CASSSQGAANSPLHF.